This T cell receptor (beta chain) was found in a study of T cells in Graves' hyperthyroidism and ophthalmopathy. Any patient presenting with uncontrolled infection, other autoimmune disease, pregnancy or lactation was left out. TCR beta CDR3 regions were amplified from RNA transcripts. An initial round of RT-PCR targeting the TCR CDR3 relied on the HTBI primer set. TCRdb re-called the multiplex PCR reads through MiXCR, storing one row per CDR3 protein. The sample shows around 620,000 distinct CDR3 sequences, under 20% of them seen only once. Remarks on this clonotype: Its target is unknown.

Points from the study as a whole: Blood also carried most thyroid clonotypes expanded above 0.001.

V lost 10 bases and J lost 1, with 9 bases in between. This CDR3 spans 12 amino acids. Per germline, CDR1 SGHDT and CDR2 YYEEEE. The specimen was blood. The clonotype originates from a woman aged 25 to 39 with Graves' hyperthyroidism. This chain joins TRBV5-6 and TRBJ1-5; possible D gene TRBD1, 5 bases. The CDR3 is CAARDSNQPQHF. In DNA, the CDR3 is TGTGCCGCACGGGACAGCAATCAGCCCCAGCATTTT.